The clone carrying this TCR beta chain occurred many times. Its antigen is unidentified. Of the isolated RNA, all was reverse transcribed, and so the sequenced material was expressed TCRB transcripts. Reads from naive, central memory and regulatory T cell samples averaged roughly 3.3 million. Profiled with immunoSEQ multiplex PCR; TCRdb holds only in-frame clones, not every one. This table has around 160,000 clones, about 9% appearing once. The source of the sample is a study of beta chain features in type 1 diabetes. Findings and limits, study-wide: PCR, the amplification step, might favor shorter templates, equally in patients and controls. Moderate yet significant TCRB CDR3 shortening was seen in Type 1 diabetes patients in all four CD4+ subsets.

The CDR3 is 11 amino acids. The germline V and J ends were trimmed by 3 bases and 6 bases, with 5 bases remaining between them. Germline CDR1 reads MDHEN; CDR2 reads SYDVKM. The source of this sequence is a woman younger than 30 with type 1 diabetes. The sequenced sample was central memory CD4+ T cells from blood. The genes are TRBV28 and TRBJ1-2; the D is unclear. CDR3 nucleotides: TGTGCCAGCAGTTTTTCGGATGGCTACACCTTC. Protein: CASSFSDGYTF.